These T cell receptor beta chains were read from a single sample in a study of shared clonotypes between healthy human individuals. Sequencing used immunoSEQ multiplex PCR; TCRdb keeps in-frame clones, though not all of them. Of about 1.5 million clones listed, roughly 96% are singletons. Sequenced input: naive CD4+ T cells sorted from blood. The receptors were gathered from a man in his thirties or forties in good health. CDR3s include the opening cysteine and the closing phenylalanine or tryptophan. Each record gives: D gene, V gene, J gene, clone size, CDR3 DNA, CDR3 protein. D genes are given only for firm matches. Part of the rows lack a size; the others show once, few, many or a class for expanded clones.

>TRBD1|TRBV5-1|TRBJ1-1|-
TGCGCCAGCAGCCCGAAACAGGGGCCGGACACTGAAGCTTTCTTT
CASSPKQGPDTEAFF
>-|TRBV9|TRBJ1-2|-
TGTGCCAGCAGCCCCCGAACGGGCTACACCTTC
CASSPRTGYTF
>-|TRBV11-3|TRBJ2-5|-
TGTGCCAGCAGCCTCGGACAGACTCAAGAGACCCAGTACTTC
CASSLGQTQETQYF
>TRBD2|TRBV2|TRBJ2-5|-
TGTGCCAGCATAGTCGGGAGGGCCGGAGAGACCCAGTACTTC
CASIVGRAGETQYF
>-|TRBV29-1|TRBJ1-4|-
TGCAGCGCCCAACCGGGCCTTAATGAAAAACTGTTTTTT
CSAQPGLNEKLFF
>TRBD2|TRBV5-5|TRBJ2-1|-
TGTGCCAGCAGCCCAGGGACTAGCGGGAGGTTTTTTGGTCGCTATGAGCAGTTCTTC
CASSPGTSGRFFGRYEQFF
>TRBD2|TRBV2|TRBJ2-1|-
TGTGCCAGCAGGATAGCGGGAGAAGGGGTCAATGAGCAGTTCTTC
CASRIAGEGVNEQFF
>-|TRBV4-1|TRBJ2-1|-
TGCGCCAGCAGCCAAGATAGGGCTAGTGAGCAGTTCTTC
CASSQDRASEQFF
>-|TRBV27|TRBJ2-7|-
TGTGCCAACAACAATTTAGTTAATCCGGGACACAGCTCCTACGAGCAGTACTTC
CANNNLVNPGHSSYEQYF
>-|TRBV6-5|TRBJ1-2|-
TGTGCCAGCAGTGAAGGACCCCACGCGGCTGGCTACACCTTC
CASSEGPHAAGYTF
>TRBD1|TRBV4-2|TRBJ1-1|-
TGTGCCAGCAGCCAGACAGGGAACGGAAAAATGAACACTGAAGCTTTCTTT
CASSQTGNGKMNTEAFF
>-|TRBV19|TRBJ1-2|once
TGTGCCAGTAGTACTACAGGGAACTATGGCTACACCTTC
CASSTTGNYGYTF
>-|TRBV28|TRBJ1-2|once
TGTGCCAGCACCGAGGACACTCTCTATGGCTACACCTTC
CASTEDTLYGYTF
>-|TRBV15|TRBJ2-1|-
TGTGCCACCAGCAGAGATCCAACCCCGTACTCCTACAATGAGCAGTTCTTC
CATSRDPTPYSYNEQFF
>-|TRBV29-1|TRBJ2-7|-
TGCAGCGTTGTAGCGAAGAGCTCCTACGAGCAGTACTTC
CSVVAKSSYEQYF
>-|TRBV11-3|TRBJ1-2|-
TGTGCCAGCAGCCCAGCTCGCTTCTATGGCTACACCTTC
CASSPARFYGYTF
>-|TRBV6-1|TRBJ2-7|-
TGTGCCAGCAGTCAAGCTAATAACTACGAGCAGTACTTC
CASSQANNYEQYF
>TRBD2|TRBV5-6|TRBJ2-1|-
TGTGCCAGCAGCTCGGTGGGCGGGAGGGCCTTAAAGTTCAATGAGCAGTTCTTC
CASSSVGGRALKFNEQFF
>-|TRBV28|TRBJ1-5|-
TGTGCCAGCAGTTTCAATGATCGCAATCAGCCCCAGCATTTT
CASSFNDRNQPQHF
>TRBD1|TRBV30|TRBJ1-2|-
TGTGCCTGGAGTACAGACAGGGCCTATGGCTACACCTTC
CAWSTDRAYGYTF
>TRBD2|TRBV5-1|TRBJ2-1|-
TGCGCCAGCAGCTTGCCTAGCGGGAAGTACAATGAGCAGTTCTTC
CASSLPSGKYNEQFF
>TRBD1|TRBV6-5|TRBJ1-4|-
TGTGCCAGCAGGGAAACAGGGGCCTCAAATGAAAAACTGTTTTTT
CASRETGASNEKLFF
>-|TRBV5-1|TRBJ1-1|-
TGCGCCAGCAGCTCCCTAATCAACACTGAAGCTTTCTTT
CASSSLINTEAFF
>-|TRBV10-3|TRBJ2-1|-
TGTGCCACAGGTGGTTTACTCAATGAGCAGTTCTTC
CATGGLLNEQFF
>-|TRBV7-9|TRBJ1-5|-
TGTGCCAGCAGCGCCATGGGGGGTAGCAATCAGCCCCAGCATTTT
CASSAMGGSNQPQHF
>TRBD1|TRBV7-6|TRBJ2-6|-
TGTGCCAGCAGGGCTCGGACAGGGTCTGGGGCCAACGTCCTGACTTTC
CASRARTGSGANVLTF
>-|TRBV5-1|TRBJ2-1|-
TGCGCCAGCAGCTTGGCCTCGCGGGACTACAATGAGCAGTTCTTC
CASSLASRDYNEQFF
>-|TRBV27|TRBJ1-4|once
TGTGCCAGCAGCCGTCGGGGAAAGGATAATGAAAAACTGTTTTTT
CASSRRGKDNEKLFF
>TRBD2|TRBV7-3|TRBJ2-3|-
TGTGCCAGCAGGCTTAGCGGGAGTAGGGCAGATACGCAGTATTTT
CASRLSGSRADTQYF
>-|TRBV11-2|TRBJ2-7|once
TGTGCCAGCAGCTTATTTGTCGGATGGAGCTACGAGCAGTACTTC
CASSLFVGWSYEQYF
>TRBD2|TRBV5-6|TRBJ2-7|-
TGTGCCAGCAGCCCCCCCGGTAGCGGGAGCGCCTACGAGCAGTACTTC
CASSPPGSGSAYEQYF
>-|TRBV11-2|TRBJ2-1|-
TGTGCCAGCAGAGATGGATCTTTGGCGGGCTTTAGCTCCTACAATGAGCAGTTCTTC
CASRDGSLAGFSSYNEQFF
>TRBD2|TRBV15|TRBJ2-5|-
TGTGCCACCAGCAGAGATGGGCGGGAGCAAGAGACCCAGTACTTC
CATSRDGREQETQYF
>-|TRBV9|TRBJ1-2|-
TGTGCCAGCAGCGACCAAGGGACAATGAATGGCTACACCTTC
CASSDQGTMNGYTF
>TRBD1|TRBV6-6|TRBJ1-4|-
TGTGCCAGCAGTTACTCCGCACAGGGGGATTATGAAAAACTGTTTTTT
CASSYSAQGDYEKLFF
>-|TRBV14|TRBJ2-2|-
TGTGCCAGCAGCCTAAATTCGGATGGAACCGGGGAGCTGTTTTTT
CASSLNSDGTGELFF
>TRBD1|TRBV7-9|TRBJ2-3|-
TGTGCCAGCAGCTCTGGGACAGGGGTAACAGATACGCAGTATTTT
CASSSGTGVTDTQYF
>-|TRBV18|TRBJ2-1|-
TGTGCCAGCTCACCAGCCTACAATGAGCAGTTCTTC
CASSPAYNEQFF
>TRBD1|TRBV30|TRBJ1-4|-
TGTGCCTGGAGCCCCCGGGACAGGGGCAATGAAAAACTGTTTTTT
CAWSPRDRGNEKLFF
>-|TRBV15|TRBJ1-1|-
TGTGCCACCAGCAGCCTCGGTGTCGTGAACACTGAAGCTTTCTTT
CATSSLGVVNTEAFF
>-|TRBV25-1|TRBJ2-4|-
TGTGCCAGCAGTGTGTCGCCGAGGGACATTCAGTACTTC
CASSVSPRDIQYF
>TRBD2|TRBV5-4|TRBJ2-1|-
TGTGCCAGCAGCCCCGGGGGCGGGAGGGCCTTAAATGAGCAGTTCTTC
CASSPGGGRALNEQFF
>-|TRBV9|TRBJ2-3|-
TGTGCCAGCAGCCCCCGGGACTCCACAGATACGCAGTATTTT
CASSPRDSTDTQYF
>TRBD2|TRBV18|TRBJ2-1|-
TGTGCCAGCTCCCGCCAGTTACTAGCGGGAGAAAAGAATGAGCAGTTCTTC
CASSRQLLAGEKNEQFF
>TRBD2|TRBV19|TRBJ2-1|once
TGTGCCAGTAGTACAACGACTAGCGGGAGGGGGGGCAATGAGCAGTTCTTC
CASSTTTSGRGGNEQFF